One and the same sample provided the 23 T cell receptor beta chains below, sequenced in a study of blood T cell repertoires in COVID-19. Sequencing was performed with immunoSEQ multiplex PCR; in TCRdb, only in-frame clones are kept and a portion is missing. The sample records about 91,000 clones, 70% to 90% being singletons. What was sequenced was peripheral blood. The receptors here all came from a woman of 80 years or more with active COVID-19.

The genes are TRBV28 and TRBJ1-5; D gene uncertain. CDR1 and CDR2 from the germline V gene are MDHEN and SYDVKM. This CDR3 is built from 15 residues. V lost 2 bases to trimming and J lost 2 bases, with 10 bases between them. The CDR3 DNA follows: TGTGCCAGCAGTTTAGGGCCGGGAGGCAATCAGCCCCAGCATTTT. It translates to CASSLGPGGNQPQHF.

This clone has just a few counts. The gene calls are TRBV6-2 or TRBV6-3 and TRBJ1-1; D remains unclear. Germline loops: CDR1 MNHEY, CDR2 SVGEGT. The V end was cut by 1 base, the J end by 1 base, with 4 bases between. CDR3 length equals 13 residues. The DNA for the CDR3 is TGTGCCAGCAGTTACTGGGCGAACACTGAAGCTTTCTTT. Protein product: CASSYWANTEAFF.

V is TRBV6-4 and J is TRBJ2-7; 9 nucleotides agree with TRBD2. The germline V gene has CDR1 MRHNA and CDR2 SNTAGT. This CDR3 comprises 13 residues. J lost 7 bases, V lost 7 bases, and 8 bases had no gene match. The CDR3 coding sequence is TGTGCCAGCACCCTGGAGGCGGGAGGGGAGCAGTACTTC. Protein product: CASTLEAGGEQYF.

This rearrangement joins TRBV18 to TRBJ1-6; D perhaps matches TRBD1 (5 bases). V was shortened by 4 bases and J by 7 bases, with 8 bases between the two germline ends. Germline values: CDR1 KGHSH, CDR2 LQKENI. The CDR3 has 13 amino acids. This CDR3 reads CASSQGANSPLHF. The DNA for the CDR3 is TGTGCCAGCTCACAAGGGGCGAATTCACCCCTCCACTTT. Using reference TRBV18 and TRBJ1-6 for the parts outside the CDR3, the full variable domain is NAGVMQNPRHLVRRRGQEARLRCSPMKGHSHVYWYRQLPEEGLKFMVYLQKENIIDESGMPKERFSAEFPKEGPSILRIQQVVRGDSAAYFCASSQGANSPLHFGNGTRLTVT.

CDR3 nucleotides: TGCGCCAGCAGCTACGGGACTAGCGGGAACACCGGGGAGCTGTTTTTT. Its translation: CASSYGTSGNTGELFF. The gene calls are TRBV5-1 and TRBJ2-2, with 11 bases identical to TRBD2. CDR3 size: 16 residues. Germline trimming cut 3 bases from V and 1 base from J; bases unmatched to any gene: 2. Germline V gives CDR1 SGHRS, CDR2 YFSETQ.

The chain joins TRBV5-4 to TRBJ2-7, with 8 bases fitting TRBD1. Trimming at V came to 2 bases and at J to 2 bases, leaving 6 bases not matched to a gene. The CDR3 length is 15 residues. The germline gives CDR1 SGHNT, CDR2 YYREEE (reference sequence). The CDR3 sequence is CASSLPDRGPYEQYF. DNA for the CDR3: TGTGCCAGCAGCTTACCTGACAGGGGACCCTACGAGCAGTACTTC.

This sequence joins TRBV28 and TRBJ2-7; D perhaps matches TRBD1 (5 bases). Trimming took off 4 bases at V and 2 bases at J, with 15 bases between the two ends. There are 15 residues in the CDR3. Germline CDR1 and CDR2: MDHEN and SYDVKM. The CDR3 region is CASSSQDLRPYEQYF. The CDR3 nucleotides read TGTGCCAGCAGTTCACAGGATTTACGGCCCTACGAGCAGTACTTC. Filled out from reference TRBV28 and TRBJ2-7, the complete variable domain reads DVKVTQSSRYLVKRTGEKVFLECVQDMDHENMFWYRQDPGLGLRLIYFSYDVKMKEKGDIPEGYSVSREKKERFSLILESASTNQTSMYLCASSSQDLRPYEQYFGPGTRLTVT.

J is TRBJ2-1 and V is TRBV4-3; 7 nucleotides line up with TRBD2. The V gene end was trimmed by 1 base and the J gene end by 9 bases; junction bases not matched to a gene: 3. The CDR3 is made up of 13 amino acids. CDR1 is LGHNA and CDR2 is YSLEER in the germline V gene. The CDR3 reads CASSQVGRAEQFF. DNA of the CDR3: TGCGCCAGCAGCCAAGTGGGGAGGGCTGAGCAGTTCTTC.

The chain has TRBV11-2 and TRBJ2-3; D not resolved. CDR1 is SGHAT and CDR2 is FQNNGV in the germline V gene. The CDR3 is made up of 17 amino acids. Between the trimmed V and J ends, which lost 6 bases and 0 bases, there was a span of 19 bases. The CDR3 region is CASRLFHGGTSTDTQYF. In DNA form, the CDR3 reads TGTGCCAGCAGGCTCTTCCACGGCGGTACTAGCACAGATACGCAGTATTTT.

The chain uses TRBV5-1 and TRBJ2-1; 13 bases map to TRBD2. CDR1 is SGHRS and CDR2 is YFSETQ in the germline V gene. There are 17 residues in the CDR3. The junction had 10 bases not matched to a gene; V was cut back by 4 bases and J by 6 bases. The CDR3 DNA sequence: TGCGCCAGCAGCGTCGGACTAGCGGGAGCTTGGCGCAATGAGCAGTTCTTC. This encodes CASSVGLAGAWRNEQFF.

The chain uses TRBV21-1 and TRBJ2-4; the DNA was not used to check the table's D call, TRBD1. TRBV21-1 is reported as a pseudogene. This CDR3 region has 19 residues. The CDR3 spells CASSKPGQDSWGGKNIQYF. The CDR3 DNA is TGTGCCAGCAGCAAACCGGGACAGGACTCCTGGGGGGGCAAAAACATTCAGTACTTC.

This chain uses TRBV3-1 (or the pseudogene TRBV3-2) with TRBJ1-3; D remains ambiguous. This CDR3 region has 16 residues. The germline CDR1 and CDR2 sequences are LGHDT and YNNKEL (reference sequence). V was shortened by 8 bases and J by 0 bases, with 17 bases between the two germline ends. CDR3 protein: CASEIGGPSSGNTIYF. CDR3 in DNA: TGTGCCAGCGAGATAGGTGGGCCCAGCTCTGGAAACACCATATATTTT.

The gene calls are TRBV28 and TRBJ2-5; weak D call: TRBD2 (5 bases). Germline assignment: CDR1 MDHEN and CDR2 SYDVKM. The CDR3 spans 16 residues. Trimming removed 6 bases from V and 5 bases from J, with 22 bases in between. CDR3 loop: CASRPNRGSSRETQYF. Here the CDR3 DNA reads TGTGCCAGCAGACCTAATCGAGGGTCTAGCAGGGAGACCCAGTACTTC.

The chain combines TRBV29-1 with TRBJ2-3; a weak D match, TRBD1 (5 bases). The germline V and J ends were trimmed by 4 bases and 2 bases, with 7 bases remaining between them. CDR1 SQVTM and CDR2 ANQGSEA come from the germline V gene. This CDR3 has 12 amino acids. The CDR3 DNA reads TGCAGCGTTGCCAGGGACACAGATACGCAGTATTTT. Translation gives CSVARDTDTQYF.

The J gene is TRBJ2-7, the V gene TRBV5-6, with D possibly TRBD1 on 6 matching bases. Per the germline V gene, CDR1 is SGHDT and CDR2 is YYEEEE. The CDR3 totals 15 residues. Trimming stripped 5 bases from V and 2 bases from J, with 17 bases between. As DNA, the CDR3 is TGTGCCAGCAGTACTCCTGGAAGACAGGCCTACGAGCAGTACTTC. This gives the protein CASSTPGRQAYEQYF.

The J gene is TRBJ2-1, the V gene TRBV4-3, with 14 nucleotides matching TRBD2. Germline V CDR1 and CDR2: LGHNA, YSLEER. Unmatched junction bases numbered 9, after V lost 0 bases and J lost 2 bases. The CDR3 is 20 residues long. CDR3 residues: CASSQDLQGGLAGAYNEQFF. The CDR3 coding sequence is TGCGCCAGCAGCCAAGATCTCCAGGGGGGACTAGCGGGAGCCTACAATGAGCAGTTCTTC.

The genes are TRBV29-1 and TRBJ2-1; the match to TRBD2 covers 8 bases. Germline CDR1 is SQVTM and CDR2 is ANQGSEA. V dropped 4 bases and J dropped 9; count of bases not matched to a gene: 11. CDR3 length equals 14 residues. The CDR3 sequence is CSVGASGWPIEQFF. Here the CDR3 DNA reads TGCAGCGTTGGGGCTAGCGGGTGGCCAATTGAGCAGTTCTTC.

J is TRBJ2-7 and V is TRBV18; D perhaps matches TRBD2 (5 bases). The V end was cut by 6 bases, the J end by 3 bases, with 12 bases between. The CDR3 is made up of 13 amino acids. Germline CDR1 reads KGHSH; CDR2 reads LQKENI. CDR3 loop: CASSPGLGYEQYF. The DNA for the CDR3 is TGTGCCAGCTCGCCAGGACTGGGCTACGAGCAGTACTTC.

The V gene is TRBV7-3, the J gene TRBJ1-4; 8 nucleotides line up with TRBD1. CDR1 is SGHTA and CDR2 is FQGTGA in the germline V gene. J gave up 6 bases and V 5 bases, and 8 bases lay outside the gene matches. This CDR3 is 15 amino acids long. The CDR3 nucleotides read TGTGCCAGCAGCCCTGACAGGGGCGAGTATGAAAAACTGTTTTTT. Translated: CASSPDRGEYEKLFF.

The chain is built from TRBV28 and TRBJ1-2; D might be TRBD1 (5 bases). The V and J ends lost 4 bases and 0 bases respectively, with 9 bases between them. Germline-derived CDR1 and CDR2 are MDHEN and SYDVKM. The CDR3 sequence is 14 residues long. This CDR3 is CASSSTAPNYGYTF. Written as DNA, the CDR3 is TGTGCCAGCAGTTCGACAGCGCCTAACTATGGCTACACCTTC.

This clone was observed once. The rearrangement uses TRBV6-4 and TRBJ2-1, with 7 nucleotides matching TRBD2. This CDR3 contains 16 residues. CDR1 MRHNA and CDR2 SNTAGT come from the germline V gene. The V segment lost 2 bases and the J segment 0 bases; nucleotides outside the gene matches: 4. CDR3 nucleotides: TGTGCCAGCAGTGACCTAGCGGTGAGCTCCTACAATGAGCAGTTCTTC. Its protein is CASSDLAVSSYNEQFF.

The chain combines TRBV6-5 with TRBJ2-2; possibly TRBD2 for D (5 bases). CDR3 size: 14 residues. Germline-derived CDR1 and CDR2 are MNHEY and SVGAGI. Trimming left V 0 bases short and J 5 bases short, with 7 bases between. The CDR3 loop is CASSYSRGTGELFF. The CDR3 DNA follows: TGTGCCAGCAGTTACTCGCGAGGGACCGGGGAGCTGTTTTTT.

V gene TRBV5-4 combines with J gene TRBJ1-6; D gene ambiguous. CDR1 SGHNT and CDR2 YYREEE come from the germline V gene (reference sequence). The CDR3 covers 13 residues. V lost 1 base and J 8 bases, leaving 7 bases between the germline ends. CDR3 coding DNA: TGTGCCAGCAGCTTGAACGGGGATTCACCCCTCCACTTT. This translates into CASSLNGDSPLHF.